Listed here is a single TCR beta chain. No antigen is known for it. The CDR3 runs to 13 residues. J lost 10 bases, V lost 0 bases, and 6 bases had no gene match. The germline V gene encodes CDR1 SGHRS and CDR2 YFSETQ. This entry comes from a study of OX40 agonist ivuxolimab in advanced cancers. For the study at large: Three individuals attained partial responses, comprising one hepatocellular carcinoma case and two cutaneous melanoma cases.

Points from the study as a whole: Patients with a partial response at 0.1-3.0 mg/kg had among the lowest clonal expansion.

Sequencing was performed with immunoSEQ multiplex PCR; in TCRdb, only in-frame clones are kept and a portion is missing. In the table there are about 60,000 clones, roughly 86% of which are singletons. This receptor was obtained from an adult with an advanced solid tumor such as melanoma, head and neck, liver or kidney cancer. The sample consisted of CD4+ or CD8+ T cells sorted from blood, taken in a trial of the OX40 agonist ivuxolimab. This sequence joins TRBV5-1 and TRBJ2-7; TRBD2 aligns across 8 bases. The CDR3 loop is CASSLDTSGVQYF. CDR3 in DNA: TGCGCCAGCAGCTTGGATACTAGCGGTGTTCAGTACTTC.